Detailed here is one T cell receptor beta chain. The antigen is undetermined. It was 5'RACE with constant-segment primers that produced the TCR alpha and TCR beta cDNA libraries, which carried sample barcodes and UMIs. TCRdb reprocessed the 5' RACE reads with MiXCR, giving one entry per CDR3 protein. The sample contains hundreds of thousands of distinct CDR3 sequences, approximately 15% of which appear only once. The source of the sample is a study of T-cell memory formation after mild COVID-19. In the study overall: Largely donor-specific TCR clusters were found.

Germline V gene data show CDR1 as MNHNY and CDR2 as SVGAGI (reference sequence). Trimming stripped 4 bases from V and 6 bases from J, with 16 bases between. This CDR3 is 14 amino acids long. General study points: Clones that contracted from day 15 to 85 had balanced CD4/CD8; later expanders were CD4+ biased. Contracting CD4+ clones were located mainly in CM and EM, and CD8+ clones in EMRA.

This chain joins TRBV6-6 and TRBJ2-7; D is undetermined. This receptor was obtained from an adult woman who had mild COVID-19 (a few samples of this study predate the infection). Cell type and time point are not known. The sample taken for sequencing was PBMCs or a T cell subset sorted from them (not recorded which). CDR3: CASSFPRLGLEQYF. The CDR3 DNA reads TGTGCCAGCAGTTTCCCCCGCCTTGGCCTCGAGCAGTACTTC.